This TCR beta chain was sequenced for a study of T-cell reconstitution after alpha-beta-depleted transplantation in children. Unique molecular identifiers were incorporated during preparation of the TCRbeta library. TCRdb fed the PCR reads into MiXCR, producing one record per CDR3 protein. The sample yields about 500,000 distinct CDR3 sequences, over 25% seen once. From germline, CDR1 is DFQATT and CDR2 SNEGSKA (reference sequence). The CDR3 is 15 amino acids. This TCR derives from a human donor who donated a stem cell graft to a child with aplastic anemia. J is TRBJ2-3 and V is TRBV20-1, with 11 bases that match TRBD2. Sequencing was performed on PBMCs from the stem cell graft donor, taken from the stem cell graft. The DNA of the CDR3 is TGCAGCCCCGATGGATCTAGCGGGAGGACCTATACGCAGTATTTT. This encodes CSPDGSSGRTYTQYF.